A single TCR beta chain is shown here with its context. Antigen unknown. TCRdb's table, derived via immunoSEQ multiplex PCR, lists solely in-frame clones and lacks some. The sample records about 81,000 clones, under 95% being singletons. This specimen comes from a study of T cell responses to AZD1222 COVID-19 vaccine. Study results and limitations: Spike-specific TCR breadth and depth both grew after two AZD1222 doses. Donors skewed white British and female; clonal diversity was possibly underestimated. Among those given AZD1222, only five or six were seropositive at baseline.

Germline lookup yields CDR1 GTSNPN and CDR2 SVGIG (reference sequence). CDR3 size: 17 residues. J gave up 1 base and V 5 bases, and 16 bases lay outside the gene matches. The chain joins TRBV30 to TRBJ1-1, with 7 bases identical to TRBD1. This specimen consisted of peripheral blood, obtained 28 days after the second AZD1222 dose. This clonotype was obtained from an adult who received the AZD1222 COVID-19 vaccine. The CDR3 loop reads CAWVLKPHRGGNTEAFF. Here the CDR3 DNA reads TGTGCCTGGGTGCTTAAGCCCCACAGGGGCGGGAACACTGAAGCTTTCTTT.